This paragraph covers one TCR beta chain sequence. This entry is derived from a study of blood T cell repertoires in COVID-19. The J segment lost 7 bases and the V segment lost 4 bases, leaving 3 bases of the junction unmatched. The CDR3 covers 13 residues. The V gene's germline CDR1 is SGHKS and CDR2 YYEKEE (reference sequence). Participants spanned ages about 18 to 90 years and resided in 24 US areas. The study assigned cohorts using participant-reported clinical history. Only in-frame clones appear in the TCRdb table, and some are missing; sequencing was by immunoSEQ multiplex PCR. The table includes fewer than 200,000 clones, around 84% detected once.

The receptor was isolated from a man in his fifties or sixties who had recovered from COVID-19. Sequencing input: PBMCs or T cells enriched from blood (not recorded which). V and J are TRBV5-5 and TRBJ1-5, with 9 bases aligning to TRBD1. As DNA, the CDR3 is TGTGCCAGCAGCCCGGACAGGGGACAGCCCCAGCATTTT. Its translation is CASSPDRGQPQHF.